This T cell receptor beta chain is from a study of blood T cells in healthy people across ages. This clonotype was seen only a few times. Its antigen is not known. About 10 milliliters of peripheral blood were drawn from each donor into EDTA-treated tubes. Primers used in a second PCR of roughly 7 to 11 cycles were a sample-barcoded 5' primer and a J-beta primer mix. TCRdb re-called the 5' RACE reads with MiXCR, one entry per CDR3 protein. The table shows 800,000 to 950,000 distinct CDR3 sequences, with roughly 52% occurring only once. Whole-study findings and limits: Greater diversity and more naive CD4+ cells were seen in long-lived donors than in aged donors. Per-million-T-cell TCR beta diversity fell roughly linearly with age.

This CDR3 comprises 15 residues. V trimming: 1 base; J trimming: 9 bases; junction bases outside the gene matches: 7. CDR1 and CDR2 (germline): DFQATT, SNEGSKA (reference sequence). The V gene is TRBV20-1, the J gene TRBJ1-6; 9 bases line up with TRBD1. The receptor comes from a man aged 25-40 years in good health. Sequencing input: blood. CDR3 loop: CSARVRGTGLSPLHF. CDR3 nucleotides: TGCAGTGCTAGAGTCCGAGGGACAGGGCTTTCACCCCTCCACTTT.